Each of the 32 T cell receptor beta chains below was sequenced from the same sample in a study of blood T cell repertoires in COVID-19. TCRdb's copy holds only in-frame clones and misses some; the assay was immunoSEQ multiplex PCR. Of 50,000 to 80,000 clones in the sample, roughly 91% are singletons; the top ten hold about 1.3%. Sequenced: peripheral blood. Receptors were obtained from a man aged 55 to 70 with acute or convalescent COVID-19.

For the CDR3, the DNA is TGTGCCAGCTCAGAACGACAGGGCCTCAGCACTGAAGCTTTCTTT. Its translation is CASSERQGLSTEAFF. V gene TRBV18 combines with J gene TRBJ1-1; 7 bases fit TRBD1. CDR1 and CDR2 from the germline V gene are KGHSH and LQKENI. Trimming cost V 5 bases and J 4 bases; bases outside gene matches: 10. The CDR3 contains 15 residues.

V and J are TRBV27 and TRBJ1-5; 9 positions match TRBD1. Germline assignment: CDR1 MNHEY and CDR2 SMNVEV (reference sequence). The CDR3 totals 14 residues. V gave up 5 bases and J gave up 5 bases; unmatched junction bases: 4. In DNA form, the CDR3 reads TGTGCCAGCAGTCGGACAGGGGTATATCAGCCCCAGCATTTT. This gives the protein CASSRTGVYQPQHF.

This clone was counted a single time. V is TRBV4-2 and J is TRBJ1-4; no firm D call. V lost 8 bases, J lost 5 bases, and 21 bases lay in between. Germline lookup yields CDR1 LGHNA and CDR2 YNFKEQ. The CDR3 has 16 amino acids. CDR3 amino acids: CASLWRLGGGNEKLFF. As DNA, the CDR3 is TGTGCCAGCCTATGGAGGTTAGGAGGTGGAAATGAAAAACTGTTTTTT.

The chain has TRBV9 and TRBJ2-3; 9 nucleotides match TRBD2. V dropped 3 bases and J dropped 2; count of bases not matched to a gene: 1. Per the germline V gene, CDR1 is SGDLS and CDR2 is YYNGEE. CDR3 size: 14 residues. The CDR3 DNA follows: TGTGCCAGCAGCGCTAGCGGGGACACAGATACGCAGTATTTT. Translating gives CASSASGDTDTQYF.

V gene TRBV6-5 combines with J gene TRBJ2-7; TRBD1 agrees at 8 bases. This CDR3 spans 12 amino acids. From germline, CDR1 is MNHEY and CDR2 SVGAGI. V lost 7 bases, J lost 5 bases, and 4 bases stayed unmatched. CDR3 in amino acids: CASNGQGHEQYF. In DNA, the CDR3 is TGTGCCAGCAACGGACAGGGCCACGAGCAGTACTTC.

V is TRBV5-1 and J is TRBJ1-6; the match to TRBD1 covers 9 bases. This CDR3 comprises 17 residues. Germline V lookup: CDR1 SGHRS, CDR2 YFSETQ. V shed 4 bases and J 0 bases; nucleotides not matched to a gene: 5. The CDR3 protein is CASSLGQGSSYNSPLHF. CDR3 bases: TGCGCCAGCAGCCTGGGACAGGGAAGCTCCTATAATTCACCCCTCCACTTT.

The rearrangement links TRBV5-1 to TRBJ2-3, with a tentative D call TRBD1 (6 bases). Germline values: CDR1 SGHRS, CDR2 YFSETQ. Trimming removed 5 bases from V and 2 bases from J, with 12 bases in between. The CDR3 contains 14 residues. The CDR3 reads CASSGGGSTDTQYF. The CDR3 DNA follows: TGCGCCAGCAGTGGGGGCGGTTCCACAGATACGCAGTATTTT.

V gene TRBV19 combines with J gene TRBJ1-2, with a tentative D call TRBD1 (5 bases). The germline gives CDR1 LNHDA, CDR2 SQIVND (reference sequence). Between the trimmed V and J ends, which lost 7 bases and 2 bases, there was a span of 11 bases. The CDR3 is made up of 13 amino acids. CDR3 bases: TGTGCCAGTACACGGGGGTGGAACTATGGCTACACCTTC. Protein product: CASTRGWNYGYTF.

The chain employs TRBV6-5 and TRBJ1-5, with D possibly TRBD1 on 6 matching bases. The CDR3 contains 13 residues. Germline assignment: CDR1 MNHEY and CDR2 SVGAGI. V was cut by 7 bases and J by 5 bases, with 12 bases left in between. The CDR3 DNA reads TGTGCCAGCATCAACAGGGTCTATCAGCCCCAGCATTTT. Amino acids: CASINRVYQPQHF.

J is TRBJ2-7 and V is TRBV5-6, with D possibly TRBD1 on 5 matching bases. CDR1 is SGHDT and CDR2 is YYEEEE in the germline V gene. The CDR3 is 12 residues long. Trimming left V 3 bases short and J 4 bases short, with 8 bases between. This CDR3 is CASSWQGYEQYF. The CDR3 DNA sequence: TGTGCCAGCAGCTGGCAGGGTTACGAGCAGTACTTC.

The gene calls are TRBV10-3 and TRBJ1-1; 8 bases line up with TRBD1. There are 16 residues in the CDR3. Germline V gives CDR1 ENHRY, CDR2 SYGVKD. The V and J ends lost 6 bases and 1 base, in that order; junction bases with no gene match: 10. The CDR3 loop is CAISGQGARRNTEAFF. CDR3 bases: TGTGCCATCAGCGGACAGGGCGCCAGGCGGAACACTGAAGCTTTCTTT.

The chain joins TRBV6-2 or TRBV6-3 to TRBJ1-1; tentative D call: TRBD1 (5 bases). Per germline, CDR1 MNHEY and CDR2 SVGEGT. V lost 2 bases, J lost 1 base, and 5 bases lay in between. There are 13 residues in the CDR3. The CDR3 is CASSYTGNTEAFF. The CDR3 DNA follows: TGTGCCAGCAGTTACACAGGGAACACTGAAGCTTTCTTT.

The chain combines TRBV24-1 with TRBJ1-5, with no clear D. Per germline, CDR1 KGHDR and CDR2 SFDVKD. There are 16 residues in the CDR3. V was pared by 1 base and J by 0 bases, with 9 bases between. CDR3 nucleotides: TGTGCCACCAGTGATTTCGACTCTCATAGCAATCAGCCCCAGCATTTT. It specifies CATSDFDSHSNQPQHF.

This chain joins TRBV27 and TRBJ2-2; 10 bases match TRBD2. Germline V lookup: CDR1 MNHEY, CDR2 SMNVEV (reference sequence). The CDR3 is 14 residues long. The V and J ends lost 6 bases and 4 bases, in that order; junction bases with no gene match: 2. In DNA form, the CDR3 reads TGTGCCAGCAGCCGACTAGCGGGCACCGGGGAGCTGTTTTTT. It specifies CASSRLAGTGELFF.

The genes are TRBV7-9 and TRBJ2-5; 7 bases map to TRBD1. Germline V gene data show CDR1 as SEHNR and CDR2 as FQNEAQ (reference sequence). This CDR3 region has 18 residues. Trimming removed 5 bases from V and 2 bases from J; junction bases left unmatched: 17. The CDR3 DNA reads TGTGCCAGCAGCCCCCTGGGACAGTATATGGTCTGGCAAGAGACCCAGTACTTC. The encoded protein is CASSPLGQYMVWQETQYF.

V gene TRBV19 combines with J gene TRBJ1-3, with 10 bases that match TRBD1. The trim removed 5 bases at V and 2 bases at J, leaving 6 bases unmatched. From germline, CDR1 is LNHDA and CDR2 SQIVND (reference sequence). CDR3 size: 16 residues. The CDR3 is CASSSGTGATGNTIYF. For the CDR3, the DNA is TGTGCCAGTAGTTCCGGGACAGGGGCGACTGGAAACACCATATATTTT.

The chain recombines TRBV7-9 with TRBJ1-6; D remains ambiguous. This CDR3 has 12 residues. Germline CDR1 is SEHNR and CDR2 is FQNEAQ (reference sequence). V was pared by 2 bases and J by 11 bases, with 7 bases between. The CDR3 sequence is CASSLQVTPLHF. The CDR3 DNA is TGTGCCAGCAGCTTACAGGTTACACCCCTCCACTTT.

The CDR3: CASGYGNTAQDEQFF. The DNA of the CDR3 is TGTGCTAGTGGCTACGGTAACACCGCCCAGGATGAGCAGTTCTTC. The rearrangement links TRBV12-5 to TRBJ2-1; no firm D call. The germline V gene has CDR1 LGHNT and CDR2 FRNRAP. Trimming removed 6 bases at V and 8 bases at J, with 20 bases between. The length of the CDR3 is 15 residues.

The CDR3: CASSADNGYTF. CDR3 sequence (DNA): TGCGCCAGCAGCGCGGACAACGGCTACACCTTC. The chain is built from TRBV5-1 and TRBJ1-2, with D perhaps TRBD1 (5 bases). CDR1 SGHRS and CDR2 YFSETQ come from the germline V gene. The CDR3 length is 11 residues. Trimming cost V 4 bases and J 8 bases, with 9 bases left between them.

This sequence joins TRBV28 and TRBJ1-6; perhaps TRBD1 as D (5 bases). Germline values: CDR1 MDHEN, CDR2 SYDVKM. Trimming stripped 3 bases from V and 2 bases from J, with 17 bases between. This CDR3 region has 18 residues. The chain's CDR3 is CASSLSPGRATYNSPLHF. The CDR3 nucleotides are TGTGCCAGCAGTTTGTCCCCCGGCAGGGCCACCTATAATTCACCCCTCCACTTT.

The chain couples TRBV6-5 to TRBJ1-6; D gene ambiguous. Germline V gene data show CDR1 as MNHEY and CDR2 as SVGAGI. This CDR3 spans 16 amino acids. V lost 4 bases and J 7 bases, leaving 17 bases between the germline ends. The chain's CDR3 is CASSSARGGKNSPLHF. The CDR3 nucleotides read TGTGCCAGCAGTTCCGCCCGGGGAGGGAAAAATTCACCCCTCCACTTT.

The chain uses TRBV6-5 and TRBJ1-4, with D perhaps TRBD1 (6 bases). V gave up 0 bases and J gave up 8 bases, with 13 bases separating them. Germline V gives CDR1 MNHEY, CDR2 SVGAGI. This CDR3 has 15 residues. CDR3 protein: CASSYSQGLVEKLFF. The CDR3 region has the DNA TGTGCCAGCAGTTACTCACAGGGCCTGGTGGAAAAACTGTTTTTT.

The V call is TRBV7-8, the J call TRBJ1-2, with D unresolved. The CDR3 has 12 residues. The V and J ends lost 5 bases and 0 bases respectively, with 4 bases between them. Germline V gene sequence: CDR1 SGHVS, CDR2 FQNEAQ. The CDR3 sequence: CASSPSNYGYTF. CDR3 bases: TGTGCCAGCAGCCCATCTAACTATGGCTACACCTTC.

The chain carries TRBV6-4 and TRBJ2-7, with D perhaps matching TRBD1 (6 bases). Trimming stripped 5 bases from V and 0 bases from J, with 8 bases between. Germline V gene lookup returns CDR1 MRHNA and CDR2 SNTAGT. CDR3 size: 13 residues. The CDR3 DNA reads as TGTGCCAGCAGTCGGGACATCTCCTACGAGCAGTACTTC. Its translation is CASSRDISYEQYF.

This sequence joins TRBV11-2 and TRBJ2-7; maybe TRBD2 (5 bases). The CDR3 length is 14 residues. Per the germline V gene, CDR1 is SGHAT and CDR2 is FQNNGV. V dropped 5 bases and J dropped 7 bases, with 18 bases sitting between them. The CDR3 region has the DNA TGTGCCAGCAGCCCAAGTGTCGGGGTGAGGGAGCAGTACTTC. Its translation: CASSPSVGVREQYF.

The rearrangement links TRBV5-5 to TRBJ1-1; possible D gene TRBD1, 5 bases. The CDR3 extends over 13 amino acids. Germline V lookup: CDR1 SGHKS, CDR2 YYEKEE (reference sequence). Trimming pared 3 bases from V and 3 bases from J, leaving 9 bases between. The CDR3, as DNA: TGTGCCAGCAGCTCACAGGAACACACTGAAGCTTTCTTT. Translating it yields CASSSQEHTEAFF.

The chain uses TRBV3-1 (or the pseudogene TRBV3-2) and TRBJ2-2; weak D call: TRBD1 (5 bases). In germline, CDR1 is LGHDT, CDR2 YNNKEL (reference sequence). This CDR3 contains 14 residues. V was shortened by 5 bases and J by 1 base, with 8 bases between the two germline ends. CDR3 nucleotide sequence: TGTGCCAGCAGCTATACAGGGAACACCGGGGAGCTGTTTTTT. Its translation is CASSYTGNTGELFF.

The chain uses TRBV5-6 and TRBJ1-6; TRBD1 matches at 7 bases. CDR1 SGHDT and CDR2 YYEEEE come from the germline V gene. The length of the CDR3 is 16 residues. The V gene end was trimmed by 3 bases and the J gene end by 10 bases; junction bases not matched to a gene: 13. CDR3 sequence reads: CASSSSGTEEGSPLHF. The CDR3, as DNA: TGTGCCAGCAGCTCGTCCGGGACAGAGGAGGGATCACCCCTCCACTTT. Looking up the rest from reference TRBV5-6 and TRBJ1-6 gives the full variable domain: DAGVTQSPTHLIKTRGQQVTLRCSPKSGHDTVSWYQQALGQGPQFIFQYYEEEERQRGNFPDRFSGHQFPNYSSELNVNALLLGDSALYLCASSSSGTEEGSPLHFGNGTRLTVT.

The V gene is TRBV18, the J gene TRBJ1-4; 7 nucleotides line up with TRBD1. CDR3 size: 14 residues. Losses at the gene ends were 0 bases for V and 5 bases for J; bases not matched to a gene: 0. Germline CDR1 reads KGHSH; CDR2 reads LQKENI. CDR3 sequence reads: CASSPPGQNEKLFF. The CDR3, as DNA: TGTGCCAGCTCACCACCGGGACAGAATGAAAAACTGTTTTTT.

The genes are TRBV5-1 and TRBJ1-2, with 7 bases aligning to TRBD1. The germline CDR1 and CDR2 sequences are SGHRS and YFSETQ. V dropped 0 bases and J dropped 4; count of bases not matched to a gene: 9. This CDR3 contains 16 residues. The CDR3 is CASSLVGQGDLYGYTF. The CDR3 DNA sequence: TGCGCCAGCAGCTTGGTGGGGCAGGGGGATCTCTATGGCTACACCTTC.

The chain joins TRBV19 to TRBJ2-5; D call uncertain. CDR1 and CDR2 (germline): LNHDA, SQIVND (reference sequence). This CDR3 is 13 amino acids long. Trimming pared 1 base from V and 3 bases from J, leaving 6 bases between. The CDR3 DNA follows: TGTGCCAGTAGTATAGGTAGTAAAGAGACCCAGTACTTC. It encodes CASSIGSKETQYF.

The V and J genes are TRBV10-2 and TRBJ2-3; D remains unclear. The CDR3 is 14 amino acids. Trimming shortened V by 0 bases and J by 4 bases, and 8 bases separated the two germline ends. The germline V gene encodes CDR1 WSHSY and CDR2 SAAADI. CDR3 bases: TGCGCCAGCAGTGAGTCTCGGTTTGCAGATACGCAGTATTTT. The encoded protein is CASSESRFADTQYF.